The 24 T cell receptor beta chains below were found in one sample sequenced in a study of T cell responses to AZD1222 COVID-19 vaccine (dated by TCRdb to the early 2020s). Library preparation employed the immunoSEQ multiplex PCR assay. As stored in TCRdb, this immuneACCESS dataset retains in-frame rearrangements with V and J assigned. A fraction of the clones does not appear; measured against another copy, unresolved V genes explain less than half of the discrepancy, and the remainder lacks a known reason. The sample has under 130,000 clones on record, 90% to 95% of them singletons. Together, the top ten hold 2.2% of the sample. The sample's time point, from its label and the paper: baseline before first vaccination. The sequenced sample was peripheral blood, obtained on day 0 of AZD1222 vaccination. Receptors were obtained from an adult in good health.

The chain is built from TRBV5-1 and TRBJ2-1; 11 nucleotides agree with TRBD2. The V gene's germline CDR1 is SGHRS and CDR2 YFSETQ. This CDR3 spans 15 amino acids. V lost 1 base to trimming and J lost 9 bases; unmatched junction nucleotides: 6. The CDR3 DNA sequence: TGCGCCAGCAGCTTGTCAACTAGCGGGAGTGGTGAGCAGTTCTTC. It yields the protein CASSLSTSGSGEQFF.

The chain recombines TRBV7-9 with TRBJ1-3, with a tentative D call TRBD1 (5 bases). V lost 4 bases to trimming and J lost 1 base, with 11 bases between them. Germline CDR1 SEHNR, CDR2 FQNEAQ (reference sequence). The CDR3 runs 15 residues. The CDR3 bases are TGTGCCAGCAGCTCAGGGCCTTCTTCTGGAAACACCATATATTTT. Its translation is CASSSGPSSGNTIYF.

This chain uses TRBV28 with TRBJ1-1, with D maybe TRBD1 (6 bases). Trimming left V 3 bases short and J 10 bases short, with 21 bases between. CDR3 size: 15 residues. Germline V lookup: CDR1 MDHEN, CDR2 SYDVKM. CDR3 in DNA: TGTGCCAGCAGTTTCGAACAGGGACACCTCTCCGGAGCTTTCTTT. Protein product: CASSFEQGHLSGAFF.

CDR3 DNA sequence: TGTGCCAGCAGTTTTTTTGGTGAGGGAGGTGATACGCAGTATTTT. This translates into CASSFFGEGGDTQYF. The rearrangement uses TRBV28 and TRBJ2-3, with a tentative D call TRBD2 (6 bases). The CDR3 covers 15 residues. Trimming took 3 bases from V and 6 from J, leaving 16 bases between them. From germline, CDR1 is MDHEN and CDR2 SYDVKM.

The V call is TRBV7-2, the J call TRBJ1-1, with D hard to call. The CDR3 covers 15 residues. V was cut by 5 bases and J by 4 bases, with 17 bases left in between. CDR1 is SGHTA and CDR2 is FQGNSA in the germline V gene. The CDR3 coding sequence is TGTGCCAGCAGCCGGGTGTCCGGGAGTGGCACTGAAGCTTTCTTT. It yields the protein CASSRVSGSGTEAFF.

V and J are TRBV7-9 and TRBJ2-7, with 10 bases matching TRBD2. The CDR3 has 16 residues. Unmatched junction bases numbered 3, after V lost 0 bases and J lost 1 base. Germline V gene data show CDR1 as SEHNR and CDR2 as FQNEAQ (reference sequence). The CDR3 loop reads CASSLALAGESYEQYF. For the CDR3, the DNA is TGTGCCAGCAGCTTAGCTCTAGCGGGAGAGTCCTACGAGCAGTACTTC. Full variable domain (outside the CDR3, taken from reference TRBV7-9 and TRBJ2-7): DTGVSQNPRHKITKRGQNVTFRCDPISEHNRLYWYRQTLGQGPEFLTYFQNEAQLEKSRLLSDRFSAERPKGSFSTLEIQRTEQGDSAMYLCASSLALAGESYEQYFGPGTRLTVT.

The chain links TRBV18 to TRBJ1-1, with unresolved D. Germline V CDR1 and CDR2: KGHSH, LQKENI. V lost 2 bases and J 1 base, leaving 11 bases between the germline ends. CDR3 length: 15 amino acids. The CDR3: CASSPMRQTNTEAFF. The CDR3 DNA follows: TGTGCCAGCTCACCAATGAGGCAGACGAACACTGAAGCTTTCTTT.

The chain links TRBV4-1 to TRBJ1-6; 9 bases map to TRBD1. J was trimmed by 2 bases and V by 1 base; bases with no gene match: 3. Germline V gives CDR1 MGHRA, CDR2 YSYEKL. The CDR3 is 17 amino acids. Here the CDR3 reads CASSQGQGGTYNSPLHF. DNA of the CDR3: TGCGCCAGCAGCCAAGGACAGGGGGGAACCTATAATTCACCCCTCCACTTT.

The chain combines TRBV5-1 with TRBJ2-2; no clear D gene. Germline CDR1 and CDR2: SGHRS and YFSETQ. The V end was cut by 4 bases, the J end by 6 bases, with 7 bases between. CDR3 length: 12 residues. CDR3 DNA sequence: TGCGCCAGCAGCCCGTTTTCCGGGGAGCTGTTTTTT. It specifies CASSPFSGELFF.

The chain joins TRBV3-1 (or the pseudogene TRBV3-2) to TRBJ1-1, with D tentatively TRBD1 (5 bases). The germline V gene encodes CDR1 LGHDT and CDR2 YNNKEL (reference sequence). This CDR3 is 19 amino acids long. Trimming pared 2 bases from V and 1 base from J, leaving 23 bases between. CDR3 coding DNA: TGTGCCAGCAGCCAACCATATGGTATAGGGACCCAAAAGAACACTGAAGCTTTCTTT. This translates into CASSQPYGIGTQKNTEAFF.

The rearrangement joins TRBV7-8 to TRBJ1-1; the D is unclear. V lost 2 bases and J 5 bases, leaving 6 bases between the germline ends. Germline CDR1 is SGHVS and CDR2 is FQNEAQ. This CDR3 has 12 residues. The CDR3 DNA sequence: TGTGCCAGCAGCTTATGGAGTACTGAAGCTTTCTTT. Translated, it gives CASSLWSTEAFF.

The CDR3 reads CSASSGSSTF. CDR3 coding DNA: TGCAGTGCGAGCTCAGGGTCATCCACCTTC. V usage is TRBV20-1 and J usage is TRBJ1-2; tentative D call: TRBD1 (5 bases). Germline CDR1 DFQATT, CDR2 SNEGSKA (reference sequence). Trimming stripped 6 bases from V and 13 bases from J, with 15 bases between. CDR3 length: 10 residues.

This chain connects TRBV11-3 to TRBJ1-5; no clear D. Trimming cost V 4 bases and J 7 bases, with 11 bases left between them. The germline V gene encodes CDR1 SGHNT and CDR2 YENEEA. The CDR3 totals 13 residues. The CDR3 coding sequence is TGTGCCAGCAGCTCAGTTGAAGGACAGCCCCAGCATTTT. It codes for CASSSVEGQPQHF.

The rearrangement links TRBV5-5 to TRBJ1-2; weak D call: TRBD1 (6 bases). V lost 3 bases, J lost 3 bases, and 15 bases lay in between. The CDR3 extends over 15 amino acids. CDR1 is SGHKS and CDR2 is YYEKEE in the germline V gene (reference sequence). The CDR3 loop is CASSSQVGADYGYTF. The CDR3, as DNA: TGTGCCAGCAGCTCCCAAGTGGGGGCTGACTATGGCTACACCTTC. Filled out from reference TRBV5-5 and TRBJ1-2, the complete variable domain reads DAGVTQSPTHLIKTRGQQVTLRCSPISGHKSVSWYQQVLGQGPQFIFQYYEKEERGRGNFPDRFSARQFPNYSSELNVNALLLGDSALYLCASSSQVGADYGYTFGSGTRLTVV.

The chain is built from TRBV12-3 or TRBV12-4 and TRBJ2-1; D gene ambiguous. The CDR3 consists of 12 residues. Trimming removed 2 bases at V and 4 bases at J, with 3 bases between. CDR3 sequence reads: CASSLRYNEQFF. The DNA for the CDR3 is TGTGCCAGCAGTTTAAGGTACAATGAGCAGTTCTTC.

This chain links TRBV12-3 or TRBV12-4 with TRBJ1-1, with a possible D match to TRBD1 (5 bases). The CDR3 sequence is 11 residues long. V shed 9 bases and J shed 6 bases, with 11 bases lying between them. The CDR3 sequence: CASIQGAEAFF. The CDR3 DNA follows: TGTGCCAGTATTCAAGGGGCTGAAGCTTTCTTT.

This chain connects TRBV6-5 to TRBJ1-1, with TRBD1 matching 10 bases. Germline-derived CDR1 and CDR2 are MNHEY and SVGAGI. This CDR3 has 15 amino acids. V was pared by 0 bases and J by 7 bases, with 5 bases of the junction left unmatched. CDR3 coding DNA: TGTGCCAGCAGTTACTCGGACAGGGGGGGCGTTGAAGCTTTCTTT. Protein sequence: CASSYSDRGGVEAFF.

The rearrangement links TRBV7-9 to TRBJ1-1; TRBD1 matches at 8 bases. V was clipped by 3 bases and J by 2 bases; unmatched bases: 11. Looked up from germline, CDR1 is SEHNR and CDR2 is FQNEAQ (reference sequence). This CDR3 is built from 17 residues. This CDR3 is CASSFFRTGRGNTEAFF. The CDR3 DNA reads TGTGCCAGCAGCTTTTTTAGGACAGGGAGGGGAAACACTGAAGCTTTCTTT.

This rearrangement joins TRBV10-2 to TRBJ2-2; no reliable D call. The CDR3 runs to 14 residues. Trimming took off 8 bases at V and 6 bases at J, with 16 bases between the two ends. Germline values: CDR1 WSHSY, CDR2 SAAADI. The CDR3 DNA is TGCGCCAGCGCAAAAAGTATTCGGCCCGGGGAGCTGTTTTTT. It specifies CASAKSIRPGELFF.

The chain has TRBV5-1 and TRBJ2-3; D not certain. The germline V gene encodes CDR1 SGHRS and CDR2 YFSETQ. V was shortened by 0 bases and J by 2 bases, with 7 bases between the two germline ends. CDR3 length equals 14 residues. CDR3 in amino acids: CASSLAVATDTQYF. CDR3 nucleotide sequence: TGCGCCAGCAGCTTGGCGGTAGCCACAGATACGCAGTATTTT.

The chain employs TRBV19 and TRBJ2-7; the D gene is possibly TRBD2 (6 bases). CDR3 length: 14 residues. From germline, CDR1 is LNHDA and CDR2 SQIVND (reference sequence). Trimming cost V 3 bases and J 0 bases, with 9 bases left between them. The CDR3 DNA reads TGTGCCAGTAGTATCTGGGGGGTCTCCTACGAGCAGTACTTC. Translation gives CASSIWGVSYEQYF.

The chain uses TRBV7-9 and TRBJ1-2; D is perhaps TRBD1 (6 bases). Germline V gene sequence: CDR1 SEHNR, CDR2 FQNEAQ (reference sequence). This CDR3 has 14 amino acids. The V end lost 2 bases, the J end lost 4 bases, and 11 bases lay between the germline ends. The CDR3 DNA sequence: TGTGCCAGCAGCTTATTAGGGACATCCTATGGCTACACCTTC. Protein product: CASSLLGTSYGYTF. The full variable domain, rest sourced from reference TRBV7-9 and TRBJ1-2, is DTGVSQNPRHKITKRGQNVTFRCDPISEHNRLYWYRQTLGQGPEFLTYFQNEAQLEKSRLLSDRFSAERPKGSFSTLEIQRTEQGDSAMYLCASSLLGTSYGYTFGSGTRLTVV.

The CDR3 DNA is TGTGCCAGCTCCACTGGCCCATCGCCCTCTGGAAACACCATATATTTT. Protein: CASSTGPSPSGNTIYF. The chain employs TRBV18 and TRBJ1-3; D gene uncertain. V lost 6 bases to trimming and J lost 0 bases, with 15 bases between them. The CDR3 extends over 16 amino acids. Germline CDR1 reads KGHSH; CDR2 reads LQKENI.

Remarks on this clone: Other DNA sequences within the sample encode an identical CDR3. The rearrangement links TRBV19 to TRBJ1-1; D remains unclear. Trimming removed 1 base from V and 3 bases from J, with 6 bases in between. CDR3 size: 13 residues. The germline gives CDR1 LNHDA, CDR2 SQIVND (reference sequence). DNA for the CDR3: TGTGCCAGTAGTATAGTTACAGACACTGAAGCTTTCTTT. Residues: CASSIVTDTEAFF.